The subject of this entry is one T cell receptor (beta chain). The antigen this receptor binds is unknown. No qualities accompany the bases; no much larger clone lies one base away. Donors were about 36 systemically healthy Caucasian individuals from Russia aged roughly 6 to 90 years. Each donor gave ten milliliters of peripheral blood, drawn into EDTA-treated Vacutainer tubes. PBMCs were isolated by Ficoll-Paque density-gradient centrifugation, with at least 6 million obtained per sample. Total RNA, at least 6 micrograms per sample, was extracted from PBMCs with Trizol reagent. The percentages of naive CD45RAhigh/CD27high T cells were determined by flow cytometry on a PBMC aliquot from every donor. Trimming costs V 3 bases and J 4 bases, and their ends lie 10 bases apart. The CDR3 has 14 amino acids, counting the end cysteine and phenylalanine. The read is trimmed to its CDR3 DNA, 42 bases read in frame from base 1. From a lookup of the germline V gene, CDR1 and CDR2 are MDHEN and SYDVKM.

These data come from a study of blood T cells in healthy people across ages (dated by TCRdb to the mid-2010s). Study-wide context: In model experiments, template switching captured about one uniquely barcoded TCR beta cDNA molecule for every two T cells. Using deep sequencing normalized with unique cDNA molecular identifiers, the study measured how TCR beta repertoire diversity changes with age. Four age groups were formed from the donors: young (average around 15 years), middle-aged (roughly 38), aged (more than 55) and long-lived (about 80). To avoid experimental bias, donors of different ages were distributed randomly across sequencing lanes. Using the same blood draw, the study looked at two additional independent replicas of 1 million unique cDNA reads for two donors, one aged 18 to 30 and the other aged 80 or older. Study-wide conclusions, independent of this receptor: Because profiling used bulk unsorted PBMCs, naive and antigen-experienced compartments could not be compared conclusively. As age increased, observed TCR beta diversity per million T cells dropped in a roughly linear way, and a significant reduction was already evident by age 40. Estimates of total diversity from one million sequenced T cells were regarded as lower bounds and underestimates. Compared with the aged group, the long-lived group had more naive CD4+ T cells, fewer expanded clones and increased TCR diversity, a pattern suggesting age selection. A strong correlation was found between observed TCR beta diversity and the percentage of naive T cells measured by flow cytometry. The CMV infection status of donors was not known, potentially confounding age-related changes in expanded clonotypes.

The library was prepared using 5' RACE. The reads were generated on an Illumina HiSeq 2500. A second PCR of about 6 to 11 cycles was run with a J-beta primer mix and a sample-barcoded 5' primer. A template-switch 5' adaptor carrying 12 random nucleotides introduced a unique molecular identifier onto each TCR beta cDNA molecule. Each sample yielded at least 3 million CDR3-containing paired-end reads. All of the RNA was converted into first-strand cDNA using the Mint cDNA synthesis kit, with a TRBC-specific oligonucleotide serving as the primer. Following uracil-DNA glycosylase treatment, all cDNA underwent a first 18-cycle PCR with the universal primers M1SS and BC2_uni_R. Per the original workflow: Normalization of each sample was performed by random selection of 1 million high-quality reads, each carrying a distinct molecular identifier. Reads sharing molecular identifiers were discarded rather than binned into consensus sequences. CDR3 identification, clonotype clustering and error correction used MiTCR with a Q25 quality threshold and the strictest error-elimination algorithm. A nonparametric unseen species model with Euler transformation was used to estimate lower-bound total TCR beta diversity. The public reads were run again by TCRdb, first through fastp at Q25 and then through MiXCR, and only productive beta chains were kept. Rows are combined by CDR3 protein, so each entry shows the most common genes and DNA. The V and J calls were not made by the authors but by TCRdb's processing. A total of some 290,000 distinct CDR3 sequences appear in this sample, 27% of them only once. Over 25% of the sample is held by the ten biggest clonotypes.

The V and J segments used are TRBV28 and TRBJ1-5; the D segment could be TRBD1, given 6 matching bases. The receptor comes from a woman aged 65 to 85 in good health. Sequenced: blood. DNA sequence: TGTGCCAGCAGTTTCCCAGGGGCTAATCAGCCCCAGCATTTT. Its protein reads: CASSFPGANQPQHF.